A selection of T cell receptor beta chains follows, all from one sample in a study of T cell responses to AZD1222 COVID-19 vaccine. TCRdb's copy holds only in-frame clones and misses some; the assay was immunoSEQ multiplex PCR. The data hold some 99,000 clones, with over 75% observed a single time. The sequencing here drew on peripheral blood, taken 28 days after the second AZD1222 dose. These receptors were obtained from an adult who received the AZD1222 COVID-19 vaccine. The CDR3 runs from the conserved cysteine through the conserved F or W.

V gene: TRBV24-1
J gene: TRBJ2-7
CDR3 protein: CATIGSGYEQYF

V gene: TRBV28
J gene: TRBJ2-1
CDR3 protein: CASSFRLSNEQFF

V gene: TRBV28
J gene: TRBJ2-7
CDR3 protein: CASSFSVGLILHYEQYF

V gene: TRBV25-1
J gene: TRBJ2-6
CDR3 protein: CASSENGRANVLTF

V gene: TRBV29-1
J gene: TRBJ1-1
CDR3 protein: CSAWQNTEAFF

V gene: TRBV15
J gene: TRBJ2-7
CDR3 protein: CATSRPGTGGIRKQYF

V gene: TRBV7-3
J gene: TRBJ1-2
CDR3 protein: CASSLSPGAWDYGYTF

V gene: TRBV5-8
J gene: TRBJ1-2
CDR3 protein: CASSPRQEFYGYTF

V gene: TRBV7-3
J gene: TRBJ2-5
CDR3 protein: CASSFGSTVGVEETQYF

V gene: TRBV7-9
J gene: TRBJ2-6
CDR3 protein: CASSSRVAQTGANVLTF

V gene: TRBV5-8
J gene: TRBJ2-2
CDR3 protein: CASSLGRTSNTGELFF

V gene: TRBV18
J gene: TRBJ2-7
CDR3 protein: CASSRPSFYIDRPGGNSYEQYF

V gene: TRBV6-5
J gene: TRBJ2-3
CDR3 protein: CASSTVGPDTQYF

V gene: TRBV5-6
J gene: TRBJ2-1
CDR3 protein: CASSLDVRGSDEQFF

V gene: TRBV4-2
J gene: TRBJ2-1
CDR3 protein: CASSQDGMTGPNNEQFF

V gene: TRBV4-3
J gene: TRBJ2-2
CDR3 protein: CASSHRTSGLFRVSGELFF

V gene: TRBV30
J gene: TRBJ1-4
CDR3 protein: CAWSPSNEKLFF

V gene: TRBV11-3
J gene: TRBJ1-1
CDR3 protein: CASSFRRNTEAFF

V gene: TRBV6-2/TRBV6-3
J gene: TRBJ2-4
CDR3 protein: CASSDGVTGGRDIQYF

V gene: TRBV30
J gene: TRBJ1-2
CDR3 protein: CAWSVRRVYGYTF

V gene: TRBV5-1
J gene: TRBJ2-7
CDR3 protein: CASSLYDTLRPYEQYF

V gene: TRBV10-3
J gene: TRBJ1-5
CDR3 protein: CAISGQPNQPQHF

V gene: TRBV3-1/TRBV3-2
J gene: TRBJ1-4
CDR3 protein: CASSQDQGQLEKLFF

V gene: TRBV30
J gene: TRBJ2-7
CDR3 protein: CAWSSHSYEQYF

V gene: TRBV19
J gene: TRBJ1-4
CDR3 protein: CASSTQGSNEKLFF

V gene: TRBV6-5
J gene: TRBJ2-7
CDR3 protein: CASSRQATYEQYF

V gene: TRBV7-2
J gene: TRBJ1-1
CDR3 protein: CASSLEENTEAFF

V gene: TRBV5-4
J gene: TRBJ2-7
CDR3 protein: CASSPDTTDTYEQYF

V gene: TRBV6-5
J gene: TRBJ2-5
CDR3 protein: CASSSTSGRETQYF

V gene: TRBV7-6
J gene: TRBJ2-2
CDR3 protein: CASSPRNGINTGELFF

V gene: TRBV12-2
J gene: TRBJ1-5
CDR3 protein: CASRRRGGSSNQPQHF

V gene: TRBV2
J gene: TRBJ1-3
CDR3 protein: CASSGAAIYF

V gene: TRBV14
J gene: TRBJ2-7
CDR3 protein: CASSLGRGAYEQYF

V gene: TRBV7-2
J gene: TRBJ2-1
CDR3 protein: CASSLTRDQYEQFF

V gene: TRBV2
J gene: TRBJ1-4
CDR3 protein: CASSAGGGEKLFF

V gene: TRBV6-2/TRBV6-3
J gene: TRBJ2-5
CDR3 protein: CASSFDWSTVQETQYF

V gene: TRBV3-1/TRBV3-2
J gene: TRBJ2-7
CDR3 protein: CASSQDPGWSREQYF

V gene: TRBV27
J gene: TRBJ1-1
CDR3 protein: CASRTGGTEAFF

V gene: TRBV28
J gene: TRBJ2-7
CDR3 protein: CASSLPLAAVSYEQYF

V gene: TRBV2
J gene: TRBJ1-2
CDR3 protein: CATGTGRYGYTF

V gene: TRBV6-5
J gene: TRBJ1-5
CDR3 protein: CASRPARGGNQPQHF

V gene: TRBV18
J gene: TRBJ1-2
CDR3 protein: CASSPQSSKDYGYTF

V gene: TRBV7-2
J gene: TRBJ1-4
CDR3 protein: CASSSRQGVNEKLFF

V gene: TRBV6-5
J gene: TRBJ2-5
CDR3 protein: CASTLTFRGETQYF

V gene: TRBV7-9
J gene: TRBJ2-1
CDR3 protein: CASSLRQGAYEQFF

V gene: TRBV4-2
J gene: TRBJ2-1
CDR3 protein: CASSQEEGGLDFYNEQFF

V gene: TRBV21-1
J gene: TRBJ2-3
CDR3 protein: CASSNVEDTDTQYF

V gene: TRBV12-5
J gene: TRBJ1-4
CDR3 protein: CASGFLLGQGATNEKLFF

V gene: TRBV5-4
J gene: TRBJ2-7
CDR3 protein: CASSLGASGGYEQYF

V gene: TRBV7-6
J gene: TRBJ2-3
CDR3 protein: CASSPSGSSTDTQYF

V gene: TRBV20-1
J gene: TRBJ1-1
CDR3 protein: CSARDGGRAFF

V gene: TRBV18
J gene: TRBJ2-1
CDR3 protein: CASSRFPPGNMYNEQFF

V gene: TRBV18
J gene: TRBJ1-2
CDR3 protein: CASSPTSGDTFYGYTF

V gene: TRBV24-1
J gene: TRBJ2-5
CDR3 protein: CATSDRYRREETQYF

V gene: TRBV30
J gene: TRBJ1-4
CDR3 protein: CAWSLGGGNEKLFF

V gene: TRBV15
J gene: TRBJ1-2
CDR3 protein: CATSRDLATVSDGYTF

V gene: TRBV6-5
J gene: TRBJ1-2
CDR3 protein: CATADRANYGYTF

V gene: TRBV6-5
J gene: TRBJ1-4
CDR3 protein: CASSYSRVSNEKLFF

V gene: TRBV4-2
J gene: TRBJ1-5
CDR3 protein: CASSQESVGMNQPQHF